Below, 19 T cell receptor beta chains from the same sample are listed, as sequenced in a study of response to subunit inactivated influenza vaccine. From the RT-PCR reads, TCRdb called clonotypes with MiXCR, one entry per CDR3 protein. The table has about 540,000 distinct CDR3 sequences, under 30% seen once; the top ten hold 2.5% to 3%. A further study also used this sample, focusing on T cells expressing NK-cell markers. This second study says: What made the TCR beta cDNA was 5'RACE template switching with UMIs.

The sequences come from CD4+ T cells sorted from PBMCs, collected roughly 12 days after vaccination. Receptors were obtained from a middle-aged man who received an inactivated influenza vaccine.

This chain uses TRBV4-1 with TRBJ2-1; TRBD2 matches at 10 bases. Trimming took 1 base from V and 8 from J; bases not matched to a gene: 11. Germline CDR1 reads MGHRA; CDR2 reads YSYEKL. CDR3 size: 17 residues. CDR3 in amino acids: CASSQVQAGGPRYEQFF. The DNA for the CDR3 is TGCGCCAGCAGCCAAGTCCAAGCGGGGGGGCCGAGGTATGAGCAGTTCTTC.

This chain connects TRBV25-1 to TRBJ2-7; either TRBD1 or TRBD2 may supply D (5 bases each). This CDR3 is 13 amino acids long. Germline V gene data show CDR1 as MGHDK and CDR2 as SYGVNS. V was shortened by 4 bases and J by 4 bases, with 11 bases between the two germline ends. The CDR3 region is CASSGGWGYEQYF. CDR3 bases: TGTGCCAGCAGTGGGGGCTGGGGGTACGAGCAGTACTTC.

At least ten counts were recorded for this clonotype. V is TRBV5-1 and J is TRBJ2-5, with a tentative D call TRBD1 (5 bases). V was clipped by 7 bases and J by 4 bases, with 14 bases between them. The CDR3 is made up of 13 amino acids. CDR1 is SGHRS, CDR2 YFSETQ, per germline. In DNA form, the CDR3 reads TGCGCCAGCCATAAGGACACGGGAGAGACCCAGTACTTC. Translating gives CASHKDTGETQYF.

CDR3 DNA: TGTGCCAGCAGTGGCCGGGACAGGGAGTTTTATTACTACGAGCAGTACTTC. Translating gives CASSGRDREFYYYEQYF. The chain employs TRBV2 and TRBJ2-7, with TRBD1 matching over 9 bases. V shed 4 bases and J 3 bases; nucleotides not matched to a gene: 13. Germline assignment: CDR1 SNHLY and CDR2 FYNNEI. The CDR3 totals 17 residues.

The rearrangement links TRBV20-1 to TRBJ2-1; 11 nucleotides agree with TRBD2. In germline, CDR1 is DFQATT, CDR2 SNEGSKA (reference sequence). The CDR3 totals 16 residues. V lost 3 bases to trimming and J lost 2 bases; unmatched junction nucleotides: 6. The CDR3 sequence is CSASGSGRAPYNEQFF. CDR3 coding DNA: TGCAGTGCTAGTGGTAGCGGGAGGGCCCCCTACAATGAGCAGTTCTTC.

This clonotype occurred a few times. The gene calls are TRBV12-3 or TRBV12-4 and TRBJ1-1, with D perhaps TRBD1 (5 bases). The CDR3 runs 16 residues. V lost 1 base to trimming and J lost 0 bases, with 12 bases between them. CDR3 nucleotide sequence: TGTGCCAGCAGTTTAGTCTTAAACAGGATGAACACTGAAGCTTTCTTT. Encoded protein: CASSLVLNRMNTEAFF.

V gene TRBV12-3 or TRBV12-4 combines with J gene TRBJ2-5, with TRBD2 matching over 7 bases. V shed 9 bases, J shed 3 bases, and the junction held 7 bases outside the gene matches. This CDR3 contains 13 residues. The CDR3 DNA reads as TGTGCCAGTCAGCGGGGAGTAGAAGAGACCCAGTACTTC. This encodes CASQRGVEETQYF.

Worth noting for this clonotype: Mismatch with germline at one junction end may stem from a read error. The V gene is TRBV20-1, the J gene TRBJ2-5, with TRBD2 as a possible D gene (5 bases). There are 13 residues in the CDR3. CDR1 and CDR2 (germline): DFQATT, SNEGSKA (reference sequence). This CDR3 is CSAIRGWQGTQYF. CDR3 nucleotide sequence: TGCAGTGCCATCCGGGGTTGGCAAGGGACCCAGTACTTC.

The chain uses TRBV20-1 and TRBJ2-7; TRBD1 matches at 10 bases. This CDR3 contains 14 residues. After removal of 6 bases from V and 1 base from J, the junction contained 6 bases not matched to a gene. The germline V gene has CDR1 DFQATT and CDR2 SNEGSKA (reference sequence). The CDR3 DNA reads TGCAGTGCGACCGGACAGGGGGGTTCCTACGAGCAGTACTTC. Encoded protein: CSATGQGGSYEQYF.

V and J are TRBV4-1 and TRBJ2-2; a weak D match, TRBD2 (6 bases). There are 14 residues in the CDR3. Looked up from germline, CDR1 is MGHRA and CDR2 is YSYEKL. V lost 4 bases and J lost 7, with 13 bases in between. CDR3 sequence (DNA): TGCGCCAGCAGCCGGAGGGAGGATTACGGGGAGCTGTTTTTT. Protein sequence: CASSRREDYGELFF.

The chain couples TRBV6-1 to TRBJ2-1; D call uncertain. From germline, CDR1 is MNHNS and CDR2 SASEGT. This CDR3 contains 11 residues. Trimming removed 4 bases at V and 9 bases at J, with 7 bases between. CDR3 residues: CASSGFGEQFF. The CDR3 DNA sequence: TGTGCCAGCAGTGGGTTCGGTGAGCAGTTCTTC.

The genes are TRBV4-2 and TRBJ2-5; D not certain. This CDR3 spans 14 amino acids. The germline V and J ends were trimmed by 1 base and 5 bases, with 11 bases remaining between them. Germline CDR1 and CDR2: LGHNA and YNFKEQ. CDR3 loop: CASSQVGSAETQYF. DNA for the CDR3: TGTGCCAGCAGCCAAGTAGGCTCGGCGGAGACCCAGTACTTC.

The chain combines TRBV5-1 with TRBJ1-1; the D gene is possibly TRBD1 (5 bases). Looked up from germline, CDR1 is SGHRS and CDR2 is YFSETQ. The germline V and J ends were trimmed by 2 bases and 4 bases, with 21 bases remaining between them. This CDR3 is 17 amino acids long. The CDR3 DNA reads TGCGCCAGCAGCTTTGGTTCCGGGGAGGGACCTGTCACTGAAGCTTTCTTT. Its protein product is CASSFGSGEGPVTEAFF.

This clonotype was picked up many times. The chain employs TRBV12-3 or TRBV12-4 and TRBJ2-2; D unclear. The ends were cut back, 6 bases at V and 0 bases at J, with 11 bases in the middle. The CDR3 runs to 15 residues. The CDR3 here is CASSIRTTNTGELFF. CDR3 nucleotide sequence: TGTGCCAGCAGCATCCGGACGACGAACACCGGGGAGCTGTTTTTT.

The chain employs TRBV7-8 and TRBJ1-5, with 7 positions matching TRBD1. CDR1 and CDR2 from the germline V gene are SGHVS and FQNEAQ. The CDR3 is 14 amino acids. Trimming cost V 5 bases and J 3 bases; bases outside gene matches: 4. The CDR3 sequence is CASSRGTVNQPQHF. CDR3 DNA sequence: TGTGCCAGCAGCCGTGGGACAGTCAATCAGCCCCAGCATTTT.

In DNA form, the CDR3 reads TGTGCCAGCACGAGACTAGCGGGAGGGTCTTACTCCTACAATGAGCAGTTCTTC. This translates into CASTRLAGGSYSYNEQFF. V gene TRBV12-3 or TRBV12-4 combines with J gene TRBJ2-1; 14 nucleotides agree with TRBD2. This CDR3 comprises 18 residues. V gave up 7 bases and J gave up 0 bases; unmatched junction bases: 8.

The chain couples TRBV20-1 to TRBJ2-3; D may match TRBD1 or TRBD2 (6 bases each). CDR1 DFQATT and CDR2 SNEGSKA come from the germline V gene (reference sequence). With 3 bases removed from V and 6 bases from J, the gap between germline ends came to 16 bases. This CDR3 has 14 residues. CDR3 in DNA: TGCAGTGCTAGGTCTTGGGGGGCAAGGGATACGCAGTATTTT. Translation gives CSARSWGARDTQYF.

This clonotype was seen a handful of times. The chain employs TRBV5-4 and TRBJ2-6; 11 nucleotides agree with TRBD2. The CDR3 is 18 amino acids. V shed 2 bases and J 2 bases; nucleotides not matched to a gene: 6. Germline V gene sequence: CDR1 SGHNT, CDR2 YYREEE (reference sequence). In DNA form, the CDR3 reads TGTGCCAGCAGCTTATTTCTAGCGGGAGGTGCTGGGGCCAACGTCCTGACTTTC. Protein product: CASSLFLAGGAGANVLTF.

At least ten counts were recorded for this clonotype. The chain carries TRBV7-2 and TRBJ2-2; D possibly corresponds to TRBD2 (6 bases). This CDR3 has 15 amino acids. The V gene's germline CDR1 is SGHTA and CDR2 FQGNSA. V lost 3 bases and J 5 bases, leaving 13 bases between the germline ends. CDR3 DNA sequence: TGTGCCAGCAGCTTGGTCGGGAGCGGTACCGGGGAGCTGTTTTTT. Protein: CASSLVGSGTGELFF.